Listed below are T cell receptor beta chains from one sample, sequenced in a study of OX40 agonist ivuxolimab in advanced cancers. Libraries were prepared by immunoSEQ multiplex PCR; TCRdb keeps only in-frame clonotypes and omits some of them. The sample yields 90,000 or so clones, 91% seen once. The sequenced sample was CD4+ or CD8+ T cells sorted from blood, obtained in a trial of the OX40 agonist ivuxolimab. The receptors come from an adult with an advanced solid tumor such as melanoma, head and neck, liver or kidney cancer. The CDR3 runs from the conserved cysteine through the conserved F or W. Expanded clones are given a class, and other clones once, few, many or no size at all.

CDR3 protein: CASSPLGGGIRGYTF; V gene: TRBV11-2; clone size: -
CDR3 protein: CASSMWGATNEKLFF; V gene: TRBV19; clone size: -
CDR3 protein: CASSLALNSPGGNTIYF; V gene: TRBV7-9; clone size: -
CDR3 protein: CASSYNPGQGPSGYTF; V gene: TRBV6-5; clone size: -
CDR3 protein: CASSERGTSSGNTIYF; V gene: TRBV2; clone size: -
CDR3 protein: CASSELGAGGATDEQFF; V gene: TRBV25-1; clone size: -
CDR3 protein: CASSIRGLPGDTQYF; V gene: TRBV19; clone size: once
CDR3 protein: CASSLAVLGTAYGYTF; V gene: TRBV7-2; clone size: -
CDR3 protein: CASSFGASTATGELFF; V gene: TRBV5-4; clone size: -
CDR3 protein: CAWSVRRTGGEYGYTF; V gene: TRBV30; clone size: -
CDR3 protein: CASSEYSGQGDTGELFF; V gene: TRBV25-1; clone size: -
CDR3 protein: CASSPRRASNQPQHF; V gene: TRBV7-8; clone size: once
CDR3 protein: CASSLWASGNYNEQFF; V gene: TRBV27; clone size: -